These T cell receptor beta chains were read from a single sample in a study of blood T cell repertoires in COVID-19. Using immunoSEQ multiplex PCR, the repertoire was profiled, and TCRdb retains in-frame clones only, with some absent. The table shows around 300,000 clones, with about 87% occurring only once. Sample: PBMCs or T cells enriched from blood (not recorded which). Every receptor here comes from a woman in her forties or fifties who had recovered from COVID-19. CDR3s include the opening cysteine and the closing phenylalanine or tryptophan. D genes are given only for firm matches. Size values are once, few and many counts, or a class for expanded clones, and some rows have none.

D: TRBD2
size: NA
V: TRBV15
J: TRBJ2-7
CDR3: CATSGRGPAGAISSYEQYF
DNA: TGTGCCACCAGCGGGCGGGGGCCAGCGGGAGCCATCAGCTCCTACGAGCAGTACTTC

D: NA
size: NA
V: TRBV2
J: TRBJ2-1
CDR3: CASKYSYNEQFF
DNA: TGTGCCAGCAAATACAGCTACAATGAGCAGTTCTTC

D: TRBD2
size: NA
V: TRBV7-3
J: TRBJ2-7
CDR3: CASSLTPSGSTHEQYF
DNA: TGTGCCAGCAGCTTAACTCCTAGCGGGAGCACGCACGAGCAGTACTTC

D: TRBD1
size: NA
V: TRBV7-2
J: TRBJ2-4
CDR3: CASSPDRGRAKNIQYF
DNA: TGTGCCAGCAGCCCGGACAGGGGGCGAGCCAAAAACATTCAGTACTTC

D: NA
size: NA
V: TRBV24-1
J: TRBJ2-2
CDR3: CATSDPVGVAGELFF
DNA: TGTGCCACCAGTGATCCGGTCGGGGTAGCCGGGGAGCTGTTTTTT

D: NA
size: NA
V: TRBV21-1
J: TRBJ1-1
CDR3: CASSKAGDRNTEAFF
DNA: TGTGCCAGCAGCAAAGCCGGGGACAGGAACACTGAAGCTTTCTTT

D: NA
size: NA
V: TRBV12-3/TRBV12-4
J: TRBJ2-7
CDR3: CASSSGQSYEQYF
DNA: TGTGCCAGCAGTTCCGGACAGTCCTACGAGCAGTACTTC

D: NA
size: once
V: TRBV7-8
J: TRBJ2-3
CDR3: CASSLWSSPSTDTQYF
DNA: TGTGCCAGCAGCTTATGGTCTAGCCCTAGCACAGATACGCAGTATTTT

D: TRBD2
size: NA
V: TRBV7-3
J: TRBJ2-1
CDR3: CASSLLTGTINEQFF
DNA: TGTGCCAGCAGCCTACTCACCGGGACTATCAATGAGCAGTTCTTC

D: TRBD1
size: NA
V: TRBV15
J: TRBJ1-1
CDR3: CATSRRQGITEAFF
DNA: TGTGCCACCAGCAGGCGACAGGGAATCACTGAAGCTTTCTTT

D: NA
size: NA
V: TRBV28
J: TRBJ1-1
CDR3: CASKQEFVTEAFF
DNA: TGTGCCAGCAAACAGGAATTTGTGACTGAAGCTTTCTTT

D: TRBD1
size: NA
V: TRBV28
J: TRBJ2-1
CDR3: CASRTTGSSYNEQFF
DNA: TGTGCCAGCAGGACGACAGGGAGCTCCTACAATGAGCAGTTCTTC

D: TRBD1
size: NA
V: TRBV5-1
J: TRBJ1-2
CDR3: CASSSDRGNYGYTF
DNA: TGCGCCAGCAGCTCGGACAGGGGGAACTATGGCTACACCTTC

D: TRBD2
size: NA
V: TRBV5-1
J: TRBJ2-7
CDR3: CASSPGLAGVTDEQYF
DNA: TGCGCCAGCAGCCCTGGACTAGCGGGAGTAACGGACGAGCAGTACTTC

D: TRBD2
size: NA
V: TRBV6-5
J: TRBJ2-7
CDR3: CASKSSGTYEQYF
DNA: TGTGCCAGCAAATCTAGCGGGACCTACGAGCAGTACTTC

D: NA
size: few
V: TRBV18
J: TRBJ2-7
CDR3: CASSPNSYEQYF
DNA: TGTGCCAGCTCACCAAACTCTTACGAGCAGTACTTC

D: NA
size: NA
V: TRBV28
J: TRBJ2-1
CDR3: CASSLSTTPLDEQFF
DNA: TGTGCCAGCAGTTTATCCACTACTCCTCTGGATGAGCAGTTCTTC

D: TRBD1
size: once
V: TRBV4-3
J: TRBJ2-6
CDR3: CASSQDAGGSGANVLTF
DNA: TGCGCCAGCAGCCAAGACGCAGGGGGCTCTGGGGCCAACGTCCTGACTTTC

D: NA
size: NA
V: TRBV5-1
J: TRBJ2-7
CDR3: CASSTTRRYEQYF
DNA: TGCGCCAGCAGCACCACCCGCAGGTACGAGCAGTACTTC

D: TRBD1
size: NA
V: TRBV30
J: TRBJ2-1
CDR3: CAWSPGQTYNEQFF
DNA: TGTGCCTGGAGTCCGGGACAGACATACAATGAGCAGTTCTTC

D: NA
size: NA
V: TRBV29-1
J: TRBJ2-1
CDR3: CSVAGASYNEQFF
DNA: TGCAGCGTTGCGGGAGCCAGCTACAATGAGCAGTTCTTC

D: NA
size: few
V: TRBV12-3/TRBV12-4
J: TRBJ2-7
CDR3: CASRNQAYEQYF
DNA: TGTGCCAGCAGGAACCAGGCCTACGAGCAGTACTTC